Sequencing of this T cell receptor (beta chain) was carried out in a study of identical twins. Unique molecular identifiers were present on cDNA, and template switching added a universal primer site. MiXCR was run by TCRdb on the 5' RACE reads, yielding one entry per CDR3 protein. Of hundreds of thousands of distinct CDR3 sequences listed, 8.6% are singletons. Per germline, CDR1 SGHRS and CDR2 YFSETQ. Unmatched junction bases numbered 8, after V lost 4 bases and J lost 5 bases. This CDR3 is built from 14 residues. These data were also reused for a study on yellow fever vaccine responses in identical twins.

The source of this sequence is a woman under 30 in good health. The sequenced sample was PBMCs. The chain is built from TRBV5-1 and TRBJ2-5; 7 nucleotides agree with TRBD1. CDR3 bases: TGCGCCAGCAGCAAGGGACAGCTCTCGGAGACCCAGTACTTC. Its protein product is CASSKGQLSETQYF.